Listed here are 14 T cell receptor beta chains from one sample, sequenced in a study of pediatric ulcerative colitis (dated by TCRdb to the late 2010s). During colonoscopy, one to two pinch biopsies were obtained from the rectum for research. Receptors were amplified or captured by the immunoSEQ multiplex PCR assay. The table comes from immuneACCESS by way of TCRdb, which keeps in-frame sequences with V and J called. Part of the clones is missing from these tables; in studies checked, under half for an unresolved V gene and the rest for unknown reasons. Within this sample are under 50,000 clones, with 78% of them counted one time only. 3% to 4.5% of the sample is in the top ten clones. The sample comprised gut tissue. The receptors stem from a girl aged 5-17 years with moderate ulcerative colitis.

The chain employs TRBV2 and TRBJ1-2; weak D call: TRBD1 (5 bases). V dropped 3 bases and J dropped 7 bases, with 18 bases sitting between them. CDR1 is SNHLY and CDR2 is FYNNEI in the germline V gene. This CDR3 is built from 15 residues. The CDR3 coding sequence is TGTGCCAGCAGTGACCCACTACCAGACAGTGGTGGCTACACCTTC. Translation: CASSDPLPDSGGYTF.

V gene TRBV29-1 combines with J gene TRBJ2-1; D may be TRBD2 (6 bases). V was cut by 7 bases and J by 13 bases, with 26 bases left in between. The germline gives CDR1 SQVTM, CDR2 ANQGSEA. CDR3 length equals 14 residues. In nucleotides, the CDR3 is TGCAGCGCGGGGGTTACTGACGGCCGATCTGGACAGTTCTTC. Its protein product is CSAGVTDGRSGQFF.

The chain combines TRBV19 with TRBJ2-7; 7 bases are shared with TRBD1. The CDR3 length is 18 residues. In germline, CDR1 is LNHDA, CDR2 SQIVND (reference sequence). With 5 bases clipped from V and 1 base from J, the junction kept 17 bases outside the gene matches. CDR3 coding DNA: TGTGCCAGTAGTGCTATCACGACAGGGTCCCTCCTTTCCTACGAGCAGTACTTC. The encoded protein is CASSAITTGSLLSYEQYF. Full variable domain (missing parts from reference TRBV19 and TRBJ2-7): DGGITQSPKYLFRKEGQNVTLSCEQNLNHDAMYWYRQDPGQGLRLIYYSQIVNDFQKGDIAEGYSVSREKKESFPLTVTSAQKNPTAFYLCASSAITTGSLLSYEQYFGPGTRLTVT.

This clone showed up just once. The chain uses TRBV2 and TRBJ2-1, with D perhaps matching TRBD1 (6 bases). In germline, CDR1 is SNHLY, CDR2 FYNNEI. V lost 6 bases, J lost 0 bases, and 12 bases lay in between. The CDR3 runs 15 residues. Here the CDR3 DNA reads TGTGCCAGCAGACGGGACATGAGCTCCTACAATGAGCAGTTCTTC. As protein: CASRRDMSSYNEQFF.

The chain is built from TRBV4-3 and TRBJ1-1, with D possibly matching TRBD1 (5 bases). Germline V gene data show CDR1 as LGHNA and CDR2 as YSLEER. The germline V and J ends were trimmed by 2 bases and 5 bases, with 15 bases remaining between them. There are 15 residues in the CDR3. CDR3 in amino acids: CASSQSWGGSTEAFF. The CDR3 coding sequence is TGCGCCAGCAGCCAATCCTGGGGGGGGAGTACTGAAGCTTTCTTT.

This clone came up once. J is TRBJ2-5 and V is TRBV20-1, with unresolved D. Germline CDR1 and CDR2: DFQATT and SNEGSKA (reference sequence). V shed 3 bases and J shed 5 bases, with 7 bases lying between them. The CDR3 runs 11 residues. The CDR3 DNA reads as TGCAGTGCTAGGGGGTTCGAGACCCAGTACTTC. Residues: CSARGFETQYF.

This chain's CDR3 is CASSLQSDPNYGYTF. The CDR3 nucleotides are TGTGCCAGCAGCCTTCAGTCCGACCCTAACTATGGCTACACCTTC. The V gene is TRBV4-2, the J gene TRBJ1-2; D remains ambiguous. The CDR3 has 15 amino acids. Germline CDR1 LGHNA, CDR2 YNFKEQ. The V end was cut by 4 bases, the J end by 0 bases, with 12 bases between.

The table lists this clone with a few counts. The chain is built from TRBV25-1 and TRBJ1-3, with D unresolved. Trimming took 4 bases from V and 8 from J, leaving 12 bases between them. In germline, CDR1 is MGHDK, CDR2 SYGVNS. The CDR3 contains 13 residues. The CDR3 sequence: CASSGLGAYTIYF. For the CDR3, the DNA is TGTGCCAGCAGTGGCTTAGGCGCGTACACCATATATTTT.

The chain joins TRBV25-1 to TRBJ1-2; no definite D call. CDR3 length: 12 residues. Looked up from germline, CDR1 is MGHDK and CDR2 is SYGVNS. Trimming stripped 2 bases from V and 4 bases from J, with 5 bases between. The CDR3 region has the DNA TGTGCCAGCAGTGAAAGGCCCTATGGCTACACCTTC. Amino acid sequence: CASSERPYGYTF.

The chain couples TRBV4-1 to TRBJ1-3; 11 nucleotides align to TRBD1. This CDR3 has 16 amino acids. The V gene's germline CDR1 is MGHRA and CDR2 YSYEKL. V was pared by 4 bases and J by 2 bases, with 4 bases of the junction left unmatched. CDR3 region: CASSLGQGVPGNTIYF. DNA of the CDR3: TGCGCCAGCAGCCTGGGACAGGGGGTTCCTGGAAACACCATATATTTT.

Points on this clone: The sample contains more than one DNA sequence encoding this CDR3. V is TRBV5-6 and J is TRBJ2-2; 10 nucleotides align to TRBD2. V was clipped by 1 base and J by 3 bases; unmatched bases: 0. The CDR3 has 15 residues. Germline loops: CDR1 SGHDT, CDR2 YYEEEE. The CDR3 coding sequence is TGTGCCAGCAGCTTGAGCGGGAGGGACACCGGGGAGCTGTTTTTT. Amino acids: CASSLSGRDTGELFF.

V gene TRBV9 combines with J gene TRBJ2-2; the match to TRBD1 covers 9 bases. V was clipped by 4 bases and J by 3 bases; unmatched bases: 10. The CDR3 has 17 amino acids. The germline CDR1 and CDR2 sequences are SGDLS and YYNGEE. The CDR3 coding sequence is TGTGCCAGCAGCACTCGCTACAGGGGGCGGGACACCGGGGAGCTGTTTTTT. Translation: CASSTRYRGRDTGELFF.

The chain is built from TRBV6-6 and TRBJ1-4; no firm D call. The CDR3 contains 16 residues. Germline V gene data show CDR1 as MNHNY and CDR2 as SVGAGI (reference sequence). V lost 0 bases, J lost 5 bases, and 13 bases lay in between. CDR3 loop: CASSYSSTSSNEKLFF. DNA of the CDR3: TGTGCCAGCAGTTACTCTTCGACAAGCTCGAATGAAAAACTGTTTTTT.

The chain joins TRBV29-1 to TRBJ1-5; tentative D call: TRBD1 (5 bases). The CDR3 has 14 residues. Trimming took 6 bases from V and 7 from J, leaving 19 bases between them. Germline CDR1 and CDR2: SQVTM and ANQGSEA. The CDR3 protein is CSVAEAGKAQPQHF. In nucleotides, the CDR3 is TGCAGCGTCGCCGAGGCAGGGAAGGCGCAGCCCCAGCATTTT.